This T cell receptor (beta chain) was observed in a study of T-cell reconstitution after alpha-beta-depleted transplantation in children. TCRbeta library construction was performed incorporating unique molecular identifiers. TCRdb analysed the PCR reads with MiXCR anew, one entry per CDR3 protein. The profile shows around 270,000 distinct CDR3 sequences, just over 7.5% of them singletons. The CDR3 totals 15 residues. Trimming at V came to 6 bases and at J to 5 bases, leaving 7 bases not matched to a gene. Germline CDR1 and CDR2: SGHTA and FQGNSA. Ten or more counts support this clonotype. Its antigen remains unknown. General study results and limits: After transplant, at about two months, alpha-beta T cells were reportedly derived from several hundred expanded graft clones. Certain patients had high TCRbeta diversity at day 60, and it came from recipient T cells and thymic progenitors that survived. The authors attributed T-cell counts and diversity one year after transplant mostly to newly produced T cells.

The input for sequencing was peripheral blood, taken 360 days after TCRalphabeta/CD19-depleted stem cell transplant. The rearrangement joins TRBV7-2 to TRBJ2-2; 9 bases fit TRBD2. The source is a female patient aged 2-9 years who had a stem cell transplant for Fanconi anemia, so the T cells may come from the graft donor. The CDR3 DNA follows: TGTGCCAGCAGTAAAACTAGCGGGTGGACCGGGGAGCTGTTTTTT. Protein: CASSKTSGWTGELFF.